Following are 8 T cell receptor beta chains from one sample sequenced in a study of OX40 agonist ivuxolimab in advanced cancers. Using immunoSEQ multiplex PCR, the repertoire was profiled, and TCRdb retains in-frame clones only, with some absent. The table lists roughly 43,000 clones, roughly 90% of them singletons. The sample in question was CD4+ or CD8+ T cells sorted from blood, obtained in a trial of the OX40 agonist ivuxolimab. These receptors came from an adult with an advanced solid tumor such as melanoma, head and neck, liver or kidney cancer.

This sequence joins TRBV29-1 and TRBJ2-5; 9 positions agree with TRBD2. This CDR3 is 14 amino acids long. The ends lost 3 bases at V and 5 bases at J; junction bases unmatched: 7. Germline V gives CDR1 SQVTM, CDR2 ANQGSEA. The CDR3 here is CSVDSVAGVETQYF. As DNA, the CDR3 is TGCAGCGTTGATTCCGTAGCGGGAGTTGAGACCCAGTACTTC.

CDR3 region: CASSQDGVGVTYEQYF. The CDR3 bases are TGCGCCAGCAGCCAAGATGGGGTAGGGGTGACCTACGAGCAGTACTTC. V usage is TRBV4-1 and J usage is TRBJ2-7; perhaps TRBD1 as D (5 bases). The germline gives CDR1 MGHRA, CDR2 YSYEKL. This CDR3 is 16 amino acids long. Deletions cut 0 bases from V and 2 bases from J, with 14 bases between.

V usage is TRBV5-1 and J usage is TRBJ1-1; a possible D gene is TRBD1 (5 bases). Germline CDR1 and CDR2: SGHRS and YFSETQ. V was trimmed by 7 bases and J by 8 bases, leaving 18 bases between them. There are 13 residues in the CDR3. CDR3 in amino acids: CASGDSGPKEAFF. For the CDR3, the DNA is TGCGCCAGCGGCGACTCGGGACCCAAGGAAGCTTTCTTT.

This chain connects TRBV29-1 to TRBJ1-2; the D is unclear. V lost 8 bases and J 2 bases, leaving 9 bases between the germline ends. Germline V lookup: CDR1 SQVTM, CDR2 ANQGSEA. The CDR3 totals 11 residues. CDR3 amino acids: CSMIGNYGYTF. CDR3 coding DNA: TGCAGCATGATAGGGAACTATGGCTACACCTTC.

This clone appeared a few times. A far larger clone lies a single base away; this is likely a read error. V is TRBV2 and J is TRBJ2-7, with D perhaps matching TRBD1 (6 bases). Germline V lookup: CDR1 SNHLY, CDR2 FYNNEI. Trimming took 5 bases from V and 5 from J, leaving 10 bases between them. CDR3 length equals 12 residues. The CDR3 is CASSYNRDEQYF. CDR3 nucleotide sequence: TGTGCCAGCAGTTATAACAGGGACGAGCAGTACTTC.

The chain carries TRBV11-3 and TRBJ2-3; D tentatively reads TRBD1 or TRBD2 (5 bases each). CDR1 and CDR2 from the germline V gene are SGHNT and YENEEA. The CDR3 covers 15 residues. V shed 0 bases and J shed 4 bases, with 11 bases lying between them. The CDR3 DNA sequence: TGTGCCAGCAGCTTAGATGGGGGAGTCGCAGATACGCAGTATTTT. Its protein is CASSLDGGVADTQYF.

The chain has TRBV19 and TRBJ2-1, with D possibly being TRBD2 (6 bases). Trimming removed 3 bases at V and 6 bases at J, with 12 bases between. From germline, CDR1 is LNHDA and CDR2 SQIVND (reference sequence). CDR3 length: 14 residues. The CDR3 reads CASSIVGGGNEQFF. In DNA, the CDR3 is TGTGCCAGTAGTATTGTGGGAGGTGGCAATGAGCAGTTCTTC.

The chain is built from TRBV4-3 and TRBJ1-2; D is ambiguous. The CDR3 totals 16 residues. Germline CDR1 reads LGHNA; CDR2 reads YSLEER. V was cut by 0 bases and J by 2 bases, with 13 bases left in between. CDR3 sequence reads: CASSQETAQPNYGYTF. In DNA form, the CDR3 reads TGCGCCAGCAGCCAAGAAACAGCTCAGCCGAACTATGGCTACACCTTC.